This record concerns one TCR beta chain sequence. Its cognate antigen is unknown. V lost 0 bases, J lost 5 bases, and 3 bases stayed unmatched. Germline V gives CDR1 LGHNA, CDR2 YSLEER. The CDR3 is 14 residues long. Sequencing was performed with immunoSEQ multiplex PCR; in TCRdb, only in-frame clones are kept and a portion is missing. The sample has 69,000 or so clones, over 75% seen once. This entry belongs to a study of OX40 agonist ivuxolimab in advanced cancers. Study background: With a range of 23 to 79, age averaged approximately 54 years, and about 80% were male.

Overall study findings and caveats: The study found among the lowest clonal expansion in partial responders at 0.1-3.0 mg/kg.

V usage is TRBV4-3 and J usage is TRBJ2-7; 8 positions match TRBD1. The receptor was derived from an adult with an advanced solid tumor such as melanoma, head and neck, liver or kidney cancer. Specimen: CD4+ or CD8+ T cells sorted from blood, collected in a trial of the OX40 agonist ivuxolimab. The DNA of the CDR3 is TGCGCCAGCAGCCAAGAGGACAGGGACCACGAGCAGTACTTC. As protein: CASSQEDRDHEQYF.